This T cell receptor beta chain was documented in a study of T cell responses to AZD1222 COVID-19 vaccine. Remarks on this clone: Its cognate antigen is unknown.

Between the trimmed V and J ends, which lost 5 bases and 9 bases, there was a span of 20 bases. Germline CDR1 reads MNHEY; CDR2 reads SMNVEV (reference sequence). CDR3 size: 16 residues. Whole-study results and caveats: The number of AZD1222 recipients seropositive at baseline was only five or six. The span of vaccine-associated CD4 TCRs extended across spike, with dominance at 160-218 and 743-854.

This table comes from immunoSEQ multiplex PCR, and its TCRdb copy is limited to in-frame clones, with some not included. Here the sample spans 98,000 or so clones, roughly nine tenths being singletons. Specimen: peripheral blood, collected on day 0 of MenACWY control vaccination. This sequence originates from an adult in good health. The V call is TRBV27, the J call TRBJ1-6; D not resolved. The CDR3 DNA sequence: TGTGCCAGCAGTCCCCACCTGGGGAGGCGTGGTTCACCCCTCCACTTT. It codes for CASSPHLGRRGSPLHF.